Following are 5 T cell receptor beta chains from one sample sequenced in a study of identical twins. TCRdb reprocessed the 5' RACE reads with MiXCR, giving one entry per CDR3 protein. The data show about 570,000 distinct CDR3 sequences, nearly 10% seen once. These records were also assigned to another study, of yellow fever vaccine responses in identical twins.

Source material: PBMCs. The receptors were sampled from a woman under 30 in good health.

CDR3 loop: CSASTEIYEQYF. Here the CDR3 DNA reads TGCAGTGCCTCAACAGAGATCTACGAGCAGTACTTC. The chain recombines TRBV20-1 with TRBJ2-7, with unresolved D. V was pared by 6 bases and J by 3 bases, with 12 bases between. Germline CDR1 DFQATT, CDR2 SNEGSKA (reference sequence). This CDR3 comprises 12 residues.

This clonotype has ten or more counts. The gene calls are TRBV7-8 and TRBJ2-3; maybe TRBD1 (5 bases). The CDR3 is 16 residues long. Per the germline V gene, CDR1 is SGHVS and CDR2 is FQNEAQ. The V end was cut by 1 base, the J end by 0 bases, with 11 bases between. The CDR3 region has the DNA TGTGCCAGCAGCTTAGAGTACAGGAGCAGCACAGATACGCAGTATTTT. This sequence encodes CASSLEYRSSTDTQYF.

J is TRBJ2-3 and V is TRBV7-2, with TRBD1 as a possible D gene (5 bases). Germline V CDR1 and CDR2: SGHTA, FQGNSA. V was shortened by 5 bases and J by 6 bases, with 15 bases between the two germline ends. The CDR3 is 14 residues long. Written as DNA, the CDR3 is TGTGCCAGCAGCGTACAAATTGGGGCGGATACGCAGTATTTT. It codes for CASSVQIGADTQYF.

This clonotype was detected a few times. The DNA of the CDR3 is TGTGCCAGCAGCGCTCCGACAGGGCACTACGAGCAGTACTTC. Amino acids: CASSAPTGHYEQYF. The gene calls are TRBV7-9 and TRBJ2-7, with 7 bases matching TRBD1. V dropped 5 bases and J dropped 3; count of bases not matched to a gene: 7. This CDR3 is built from 14 residues. Germline values: CDR1 SEHNR, CDR2 FQNEAQ (reference sequence).

This clonotype was detected ten times or more. The chain combines TRBV5-6 with TRBJ2-1; no firm D call. Germline lookup yields CDR1 SGHDT and CDR2 YYEEEE. The CDR3 extends over 16 amino acids. V lost 1 base, J lost 1 base, and 12 bases lay in between. The CDR3, as DNA: TGTGCCAGCAGCTTGCATGCTTTCCGGTCCTACAATGAGCAGTTCTTC. As protein: CASSLHAFRSYNEQFF.